The source of this T cell receptor beta chain is a study of HIV-infected children after antiretroviral therapy interruption. Unique molecular identifiers were included in an RNA-based 3' RACE TCR library. Each CDR3 protein is one row after TCRdb ran MiXCR on the 3' RACE reads. The data show about 89,000 distinct CDR3 sequences, roughly 6.7% seen once. The length of the CDR3 is 17 residues. Germline CDR1 is SGHAT and CDR2 is FQNNGV. Trimming took 4 bases from V and 1 from J, leaving 18 bases between them. This clonotype was counted between two and nine times. Its antigen is not known. Points from the study as a whole: Minor non-naive CD45RA+ populations, like EMRA or stem memory, might contaminate naive sorts.

Described treatment: PENTA 11 planned treatment interruption arm or continuous ART arm. The specimen was CD45RA+ CD4+ T cells from PBMCs, pooled from several time points, collected from a donor given antiretroviral therapy, either interrupted or continuous. As for subset: naive CD4+ CD45RA+ CD45RO- T cells. This receptor was obtained from a pool of human donors with HIV. The gene calls are TRBV11-2 and TRBJ2-3; possibly TRBD2 for D (6 bases). The CDR3 bases are TGTGCCAGCAGCTCAGCGGGCCGACCCCGGGGCACAGATACGCAGTATTTT. Its protein is CASSSAGRPRGTDTQYF.